Reported below is one T cell receptor beta chain. There is no known antigen for this receptor. The sample holds no much larger clone one base away, and base qualities are not on file. The germline V gene specifies LGHNA as CDR1 and YSLEER as CDR2. V is pared back by 4 bases and J by 0 bases, with 10 bases lying between the germline termini. Taken from cysteine to phenylalanine, the CDR3 has 14 residues. Solely the CDR3 DNA is kept, with 42 bases framed from the first base. This entry comes from a study of early T cells in non-severe SARS-CoV-2 infection (dated by TCRdb to about 2021). Broadly, across the study: TCR sequencing used bulk RNA from unsorted whole blood, so alpha and beta chains could not be paired.

This was a case-control study nested in a cohort of healthcare workers in London, UK, who had nasopharyngeal swab PCR tests and blood samples taken every week. Healthcare workers were recruited between 23 and 31 March 2020, during the week of the UK lockdown, and were followed weekly for up to roughly 15 weeks. Overall results and qualifications from the work: VDJdb matching was skewed toward anti-spike CD8 responses, so virus-specific expansions were likely underestimated and private and CD4 specificities were missed.

The library was produced with 5' RACE. Sequencing was carried out with a NextSeq 500. To correct for sequencing error and PCR bias, the TCR library protocol tagged individual cDNA molecules with unique molecular identifiers. Sequencing covered both TCR alpha and beta chains, and within each sample the abundances of alpha and beta sequences were tightly co-correlated. Under the source paper's analysis protocol: Decombinator V4 was used to perform V gene, J gene and CDR3 annotation of TCR sequences. TCRs were defined as expanded if a significant change between any two time points was detected under a Poisson model with p below 0.0001. TCR abundances were normalised to the total number of TCRs sequenced per sample and were expressed as counts per million. MAIT TCRs were defined by TRAV1-2 paired with TRAJ12, TRAJ20 or TRAJ33, and iNKT TCRs by TRAV10 paired with TRAJ18. VDJdb, accessed 1 November 2021, was searched for CMV, EBV and SARS-CoV-2 annotated TCRs, excluding TCRs annotated for multiple antigens. In TCRdb, the public reads were trimmed at Q25 with fastp and aligned with MiXCR, with productive beta chains retained. Identical CDR3 proteins give one entry, which carries the most common genes and DNA. These V and J calls derive from TCRdb rather than the authors' analysis. For this sample there are more than 65,000 distinct CDR3 sequences; less than 15% appear just once. The ten largest clones add up to about 5.2% of the sample.

The chain links TRBV4-3 with TRBJ2-7, with a weak D call of TRBD1 (6 bases match). The source is an adult who was a healthcare worker with PCR-confirmed SARS-CoV-2 infection or an uninfected control (not recorded which). Input material: whole blood. The CDR3 corresponds to CASSRGHPSYEQYF. The bases are TGCGCCAGCAGCCGGGGACATCCCTCCTACGAGCAGTACTTC.